This TCR beta chain is drawn from a study of response to subunit inactivated influenza vaccine. This CDR3 has 13 residues. TCRdb called the RT-PCR reads again in MiXCR, with one record for every CDR3 protein. The sample carries around 520,000 distinct CDR3 sequences, about an eighth recorded once. Overall study results and limits: New T cells are recruited in small numbers by each seasonal influenza vaccination, according to the authors' suggestion.

With respect to this clonotype: Its antigen is not identified. A much larger clone lies a single base off, so this may be a read error.

The gene calls are TRBV12-3 or TRBV12-4 and TRBJ2-5; tentatively, D is TRBD1 (5 bases). Sequences were derived from PBMCs from blood, sampled on the day of vaccination. This TCR was recovered from a man aged 50 or older who received an inactivated influenza vaccine. The CDR3 is CASRVTVEETQSF. DNA of the CDR3: TGTGCCAGCAGGGTGACAGTAGAGGAGACCCAGTCCTTC.